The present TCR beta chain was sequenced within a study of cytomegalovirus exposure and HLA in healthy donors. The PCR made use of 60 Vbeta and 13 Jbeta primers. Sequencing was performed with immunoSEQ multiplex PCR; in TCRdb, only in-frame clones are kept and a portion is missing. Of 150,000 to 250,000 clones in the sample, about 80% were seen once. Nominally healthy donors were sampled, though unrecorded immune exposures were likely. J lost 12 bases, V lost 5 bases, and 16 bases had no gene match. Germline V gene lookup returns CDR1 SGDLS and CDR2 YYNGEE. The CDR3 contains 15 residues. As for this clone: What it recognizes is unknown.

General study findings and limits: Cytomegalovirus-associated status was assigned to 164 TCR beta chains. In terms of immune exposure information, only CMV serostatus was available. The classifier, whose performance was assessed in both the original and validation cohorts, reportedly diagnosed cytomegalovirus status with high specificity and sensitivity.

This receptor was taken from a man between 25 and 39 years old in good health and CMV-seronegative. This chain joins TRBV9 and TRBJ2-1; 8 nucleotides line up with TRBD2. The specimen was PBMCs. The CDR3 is CASSGGTSIKEGQFF. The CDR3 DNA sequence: TGTGCCAGCAGTGGTGGGACTAGTATAAAGGAGGGGCAGTTCTTC.